A single sample gave rise to the 17 T cell receptor beta chains below, sequenced in a study of blood T cell repertoires in COVID-19. Clones were read by immunoSEQ multiplex PCR, and TCRdb kept only the in-frame ones, dropping some. The sample gives roughly 49,000 clones, over 65% of which show up once; about 9% is in the top ten. Material: peripheral blood. The receptors originated from a woman in her sixties or seventies with acute or convalescent COVID-19.

By proportion, this clone is large. The chain is built from TRBV20-1 and TRBJ1-5, with unresolved D. This CDR3 has 11 amino acids. The V end lost 3 bases, the J end lost 13 bases, and 13 bases lay between the germline ends. CDR1 and CDR2 (germline): DFQATT, SNEGSKA (reference sequence). The CDR3: CSASSPPNQHF. The CDR3 nucleotides read TGCAGTGCTAGTTCCCCCCCAAATCAGCATTTT.

This clone occurred a few times. This sequence joins TRBV19 and TRBJ1-4, with 7 bases fitting TRBD1. Losses at the gene ends were 5 bases for V and 0 bases for J; bases not matched to a gene: 6. CDR1 is LNHDA and CDR2 is SQIVND in the germline V gene (reference sequence). This CDR3 is 16 amino acids long. CDR3 protein: CASSVYRGATNEKLFF. As DNA, the CDR3 is TGTGCCAGTAGTGTCTACAGGGGCGCAACTAATGAAAAACTGTTTTTT. Together with reference TRBV19 and TRBJ1-4, the CDR3 gives the full variable domain: DGGITQSPKYLFRKEGQNVTLSCEQNLNHDAMYWYRQDPGQGLRLIYYSQIVNDFQKGDIAEGYSVSREKKESFPLTVTSAQKNPTAFYLCASSVYRGATNEKLFFGSGTQLSVL.

This clone appeared once. The V and J genes are TRBV7-9 and TRBJ2-5, with 9 bases aligning to TRBD2. Germline V gene lookup returns CDR1 SEHNR and CDR2 FQNEAQ (reference sequence). CDR3 length: 18 residues. V lost 2 bases and J lost 1; bases outside the gene matches: 11. CDR3 amino acids: CASSLSEAGGTPQETQYF. The DNA of the CDR3 is TGTGCCAGCAGCTTATCTGAAGCGGGGGGAACCCCCCAAGAGACCCAGTACTTC.

The rearrangement uses TRBV7-9 and TRBJ2-7; D not resolved. The CDR3 length is 11 residues. V lost 4 bases and J lost 6, with 7 bases in between. Germline CDR1 reads SEHNR; CDR2 reads FQNEAQ (reference sequence). The CDR3: CASSSLSEQYF. In DNA, the CDR3 is TGTGCCAGCAGCTCCCTCAGCGAGCAGTACTTC.

The rearrangement links TRBV5-4 to TRBJ1-1; tentative D call: TRBD1 (6 bases). Trimming took 4 bases from V and 0 from J, leaving 16 bases between them. Germline V gene data show CDR1 as SGHNT and CDR2 as YYREEE (reference sequence). This CDR3 is built from 16 residues. The CDR3 coding sequence is TGTGCCAGCAGCACTTGGACAGCATACATGAACACTGAAGCTTTCTTT. It specifies CASSTWTAYMNTEAFF.

There are many counts of this clone. The V gene is TRBV6-5, the J gene TRBJ2-7; D is perhaps TRBD2 (6 bases). The CDR3 contains 14 residues. The germline CDR1 and CDR2 sequences are MNHEY and SVGAGI. Trimming took off 2 bases at V and 5 bases at J, with 13 bases between the two ends. In DNA, the CDR3 is TGTGCCAGCAGTTACGATCGCGGGGCCCACGAGCAGTACTTC. It yields the protein CASSYDRGAHEQYF.

The chain joins TRBV10-1 to TRBJ2-1; D is possibly TRBD2 (5 bases). CDR1 and CDR2 (germline): WNHNN, SYGVQD (reference sequence). CDR3 length: 13 residues. Trimming shortened V by 6 bases and J by 2 bases, and 8 bases separated the two germline ends. CDR3 sequence reads: CASSAGTYNEQFF. The CDR3 DNA reads as TGCGCCAGCAGCGCCGGGACCTACAATGAGCAGTTCTTC.

The V call is TRBV5-1, the J call TRBJ1-1; D gene ambiguous. This CDR3 has 14 residues. V dropped 0 bases and J dropped 1 base, with 7 bases sitting between them. Germline V lookup: CDR1 SGHRS, CDR2 YFSETQ. The CDR3 spells CASSLVAQNTEAFF. As DNA, the CDR3 is TGCGCCAGCAGCTTGGTAGCTCAGAACACTGAAGCTTTCTTT.

The V and J genes are TRBV6-5 and TRBJ1-1, with TRBD1 identical over 10 bases. The CDR3 runs to 14 residues. CDR1 MNHEY and CDR2 SVGAGI come from the germline V gene. J gave up 5 bases and V 0 bases, and 0 bases lay outside the gene matches. The CDR3 loop is CASSYSDRGTEAFF. Written as DNA, the CDR3 is TGTGCCAGCAGTTACTCGGACAGGGGGACTGAAGCTTTCTTT.

Regarding this clone: A single base is all that separates this from a far larger clone, so a read error is likely. The chain has TRBV7-9 and TRBJ1-5, with 8 nucleotides matching TRBD1. V shed 5 bases, J shed 5 bases, and the junction held 2 bases outside the gene matches. Looked up from germline, CDR1 is SEHNR and CDR2 is FQNEAQ (reference sequence). There are 13 residues in the CDR3. DNA of the CDR3: TGTGCCAGCAGCCTGGGACAGGATCAGCCCCAGCATTTT. This codes for CASSLGQDQPQHF.

This clone was seen a single time. The chain uses TRBV2 and TRBJ1-1; D may be TRBD1 (5 bases). The CDR3 runs 14 residues. CDR1 is SNHLY and CDR2 is FYNNEI in the germline V gene. V was shortened by 6 bases and J by 1 base, with 12 bases between the two germline ends. The CDR3 spells CASRPGHRNTEAFF. The CDR3 DNA sequence: TGTGCCAGCAGACCCGGACATAGGAACACTGAAGCTTTCTTT.

The CDR3 region is CAISGIGTHTYNEQFF. The CDR3, as DNA: TGTGCCATCAGTGGTATCGGGACACATACCTACAATGAGCAGTTCTTC. The chain is built from TRBV10-3 and TRBJ2-1, with D possibly matching TRBD1 (6 bases). CDR1 is ENHRY and CDR2 is SYGVKD in the germline V gene. V was clipped by 4 bases and J by 2 bases, with 15 bases between them. The CDR3 totals 16 residues.

The rearrangement links TRBV24-1 to TRBJ2-2; D may be TRBD1 (6 bases). The CDR3 runs 14 residues. Germline V CDR1 and CDR2: KGHDR, SFDVKD. V lost 3 bases, J lost 3 bases, and 7 bases lay in between. The CDR3 region has the DNA TGTGCCACCAGTGATCGGACAGACACCGGGGAGCTGTTTTTT. Translated, it gives CATSDRTDTGELFF.

Concerning this clone: A junction end diverges from the germline sequence, so it may reflect a read error. The chain carries TRBV7-9 and TRBJ1-4; D unresolved. CDR1 is SEHNR and CDR2 is FQNEAQ in the germline V gene (reference sequence). The CDR3 length is 13 residues. DNA of the CDR3: TGTGCCAGCAGCTTAGACCTATTGCCCATATTTGATTTT. It translates to CASSLDLLPIFDF.

This clone was picked up a small number of times. The V and J genes are TRBV5-1 and TRBJ2-1; a weak D match, TRBD2 (6 bases). Germline V gives CDR1 SGHRS, CDR2 YFSETQ. V was cut by 1 base and J by 0 bases, with 8 bases left in between. CDR3 length: 15 residues. The CDR3 loop reads CASSLTSLSYNEQFF. The CDR3, as DNA: TGCGCCAGCAGCTTGACTAGCCTCTCCTACAATGAGCAGTTCTTC. Using reference TRBV5-1 and TRBJ2-1 for the parts outside the CDR3, the full variable domain is KAGVTQTPRYLIKTRGQQVTLSCSPISGHRSVSWYQQTPGQGLQFLFEYFSETQRNKGNFPGRFSGRQFSNSRSEMNVSTLELGDSALYLCASSLTSLSYNEQFFGPGTRLTVL.

The CDR3 region is CASAGGSTDTQYF. Here the CDR3 DNA reads TGTGCCAGCGCGGGGGGAAGCACAGATACGCAGTATTTT. The chain joins TRBV6-5 to TRBJ2-3; 8 nucleotides agree with TRBD2. Germline-derived CDR1 and CDR2 are MNHEY and SVGAGI. The CDR3 length is 13 residues. Trimming removed 8 bases from V and 0 bases from J; junction bases left unmatched: 1.

This clone was seen more than once but under ten times. This chain uses TRBV6-1 with TRBJ2-3; D is possibly TRBD2 (7 bases). The germline CDR1 and CDR2 sequences are MNHNS and SASEGT. Trimming cost V 1 base and J 2 bases, with 16 bases left between them. The CDR3 runs to 17 residues. The CDR3 coding sequence is TGTGCCAGCAGTGAAGAGATACGGGGGGCCATCACAGATACGCAGTATTTT. This codes for CASSEEIRGAITDTQYF.